This record looks at one T cell receptor (beta chain) sequence and its context. As yet, its antigen is unknown. This entry belongs to a study of cytomegalovirus exposure and HLA in healthy donors. Study-wide results and limits: TCR beta V- and J-gene trimming, according to a later analysis, was linked to a missense DCLRE1C variant.

The PCR employed 60 Vbeta primers together with 13 Jbeta primers. Sequenced by immunoSEQ multiplex PCR; TCRdb stores in-frame clones only, minus some. Among 150,000 to 200,000 clones listed, about 80% were seen once. The CDR3 length is 15 residues. Deletions cut 1 base from V and 2 bases from J, with 12 bases between. Germline assignment: CDR1 SGHRS and CDR2 YFSETQ. Sample: PBMCs. The receptor comes from a woman aged 25-40 years in good health and CMV-seronegative. The rearrangement joins TRBV5-1 to TRBJ1-1, with D hard to call. CDR3 sequence: CASSLLGSSNTEAFF. The DNA of the CDR3 is TGCGCCAGCAGCTTGTTGGGGAGTAGCAACACTGAAGCTTTCTTT.